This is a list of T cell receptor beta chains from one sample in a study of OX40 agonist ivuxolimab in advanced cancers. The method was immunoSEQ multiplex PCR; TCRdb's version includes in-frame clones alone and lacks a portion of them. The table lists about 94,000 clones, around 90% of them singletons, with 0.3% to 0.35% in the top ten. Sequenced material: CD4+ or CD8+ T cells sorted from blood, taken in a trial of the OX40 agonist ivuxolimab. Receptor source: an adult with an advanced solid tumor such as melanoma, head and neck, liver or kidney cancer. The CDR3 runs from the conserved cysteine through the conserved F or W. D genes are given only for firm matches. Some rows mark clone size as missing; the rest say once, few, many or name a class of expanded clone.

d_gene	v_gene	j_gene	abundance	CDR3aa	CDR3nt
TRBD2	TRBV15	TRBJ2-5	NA	CATSRGPLLTSGGPRETQYF	TGTGCCACCAGCAGAGGACCCCTCTTGACTAGCGGGGGCCCCCGGGAGACCCAGTACTTC
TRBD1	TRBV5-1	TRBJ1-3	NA	CASTSGQPGNTIYF	TGCGCCAGCACCTCGGGACAGCCTGGAAACACCATATATTTT
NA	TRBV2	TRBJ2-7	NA	CASSEAEVGGHPSYEQYF	TGTGCCAGCAGTGAAGCGGAGGTTGGGGGACACCCGTCCTACGAGCAGTACTTC
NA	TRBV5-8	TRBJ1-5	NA	CASSLPQGDGNQPQHF	TGTGCCAGCAGCTTGCCACAGGGTGACGGCAATCAGCCCCAGCATTTT
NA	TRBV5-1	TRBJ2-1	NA	CASSLVRSSYNEQFF	TGCGCCAGCAGCTTGGTTAGATCCTCCTACAATGAGCAGTTCTTC
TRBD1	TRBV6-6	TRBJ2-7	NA	CASSPDREGGYEQYF	TGTGCCAGCAGCCCCGACAGGGAAGGTGGCTACGAGCAGTACTTC
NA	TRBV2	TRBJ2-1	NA	CASSENPLLAIPPYNEQFF	TGTGCCAGCAGTGAAAACCCTCTCCTAGCGATCCCTCCCTACAATGAGCAGTTCTTC
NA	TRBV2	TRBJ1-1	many	CASQRQDEAFF	TGTGCCAGCCAGAGACAGGATGAAGCTTTCTTT
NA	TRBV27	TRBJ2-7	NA	CASSTSQGYEQYF	TGTGCCAGCAGTACATCACAGGGCTACGAGCAGTACTTC
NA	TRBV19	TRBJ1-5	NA	CASNTGVSNQPQHF	TGTGCCAGTAATACGGGGGTTAGCAATCAGCCCCAGCATTTT
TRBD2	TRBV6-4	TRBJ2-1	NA	CASSDSRLAGRYEQFF	TGTGCCAGCAGTGACTCGAGACTAGCGGGTCGCTATGAGCAGTTCTTC
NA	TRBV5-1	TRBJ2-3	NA	CASSSEEGNRKYF	TGCGCCAGCAGTTCAGAGGAGGGTAACCGCAAGTATTTT
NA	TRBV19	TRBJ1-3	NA	CASIGRNSGNTIYF	TGTGCCAGCATCGGACGGAATTCTGGAAACACCATATATTTT
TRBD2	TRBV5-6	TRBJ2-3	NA	CASSTFSGGAVGTDTQYF	TGTGCCAGCAGCACTTTCAGCGGGGGGGCCGTTGGCACAGATACGCAGTATTTT
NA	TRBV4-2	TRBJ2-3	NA	CASSQEGGGGPSDTQYF	TGTGCCAGCAGCCAAGAAGGAGGGGGGGGGCCATCAGATACGCAGTATTTT
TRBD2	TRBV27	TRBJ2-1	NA	CASSYLAGGSNEQFF	TGTGCCAGCAGTTATCTAGCGGGGGGCTCTAATGAGCAGTTCTTC
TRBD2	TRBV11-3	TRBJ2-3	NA	CASSFDSGADTQYF	TGTGCCAGCAGCTTCGACAGCGGGGCAGATACGCAGTATTTT
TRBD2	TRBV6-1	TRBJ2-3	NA	CASSATSGRPDTQYF	TGTGCCAGCAGTGCGACTAGCGGGAGACCAGATACGCAGTATTTT
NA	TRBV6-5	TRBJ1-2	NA	CASSRQANYGYTF	TGTGCCAGCAGCCGACAAGCTAACTATGGCTACACCTTC
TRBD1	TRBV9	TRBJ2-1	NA	CASSVVGQGSNEQFF	TGTGCCAGCAGCGTAGTCGGACAGGGGAGCAATGAGCAGTTCTTC
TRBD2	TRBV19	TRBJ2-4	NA	CASSIEASGGAFVKNIQYF	TGTGCCAGTAGTATAGAGGCTAGCGGGGGGGCCTTCGTCAAAAACATTCAGTACTTC
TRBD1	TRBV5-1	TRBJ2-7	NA	CASSWGQGALGEQYF	TGCGCCAGCAGCTGGGGACAGGGGGCCCTGGGCGAGCAGTACTTC
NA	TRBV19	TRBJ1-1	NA	CASSPRVEVTEAFF	TGTGCCAGTAGTCCCCGGGTAGAGGTCACTGAAGCTTTCTTT
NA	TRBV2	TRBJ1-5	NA	CASGGLLNQPQHF	TGTGCCAGCGGGGGACTGCTCAATCAGCCCCAGCATTTT
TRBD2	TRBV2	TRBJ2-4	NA	CASTKGTSGGAQNIQYF	TGTGCCAGCACTAAAGGGACTAGCGGGGGGGCACAAAACATTCAGTACTTC